Here is one T cell receptor (beta chain) with its context. The antigen remains undetermined. This specimen belongs to a study of shared clonotypes between healthy human individuals. Whole-study results and caveats: Larger estimated richness was generally recorded for naive subsets relative to memory subsets.

Sequenced by immunoSEQ multiplex PCR; TCRdb stores in-frame clones only, minus some. The table shows 2 million to 3 million clones, with over 85% occurring only once. The receptor comes from a man aged 18 to 35 in good health. Some clones in this sample may be carry-over from other donors' samples. The material sequenced was naive CD4+ T cells from PBMCs. Noted subset: CD45RA+ positively selected.

This CDR3 reads CASSVLGGYSDTQYF. For the CDR3, the DNA is TGTGCCAGCAGCGTCCTTGGGGGGTACTCAGATACGCAGTATTTT. The V call is TRBV9, the J call TRBJ2-3, with D possibly matching TRBD2 (6 bases). Per germline, CDR1 SGDLS and CDR2 YYNGEE. The CDR3 has 15 amino acids. Trimming removed 2 bases from V and 4 bases from J, with 14 bases in between.